This paragraph covers one T cell receptor beta chain sequence. The antigen is not known. Running of the assay took place at deep level. TCRdb's table, derived via immunoSEQ multiplex PCR, lists solely in-frame clones and lacks some. The top ten hold roughly 1.2% of the sample, which has over a million clones, about 96% seen once. Those who donated, Caucasian adults without exception, all lived in Nashville, Tennessee. The sample originates from a study of shared clonotypes between healthy human individuals. For the study at large: The donor group consisted of a couple of women and three men, aged 18 to 49.

This CDR3 comprises 15 residues. Per the germline V gene, CDR1 is ENHRY and CDR2 is SYGVKD. V lost 3 bases and J 8 bases, leaving 16 bases between the germline ends. Study conclusions and caveats: Although depth was large, rarefaction showed that sequencing of the sorted subsets was incomplete.

The receptor was isolated from a young man in good health. The specimen was naive CD4+ T cells sorted from blood. Subset: CD45RA+ positively selected. V is TRBV10-3 and J is TRBJ1-4; tentative D call: TRBD1 (5 bases). The chain's CDR3 is CAISDGSREGEKLFF. Written as DNA, the CDR3 is TGTGCCATCAGTGATGGTTCTAGGGAGGGGGAAAAACTGTTTTTT.